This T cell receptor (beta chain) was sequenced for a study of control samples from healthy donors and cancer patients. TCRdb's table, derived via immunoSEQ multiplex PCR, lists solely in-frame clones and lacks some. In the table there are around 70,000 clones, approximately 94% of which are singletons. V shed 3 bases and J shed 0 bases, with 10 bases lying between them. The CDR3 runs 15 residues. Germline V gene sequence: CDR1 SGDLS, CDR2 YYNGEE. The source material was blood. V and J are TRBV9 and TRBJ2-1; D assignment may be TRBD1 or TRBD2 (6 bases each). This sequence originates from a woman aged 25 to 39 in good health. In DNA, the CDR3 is TGTGCCAGCAGCGAGGGGGGCAGCTCCTACAATGAGCAGTTCTTC. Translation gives CASSEGGSSYNEQFF. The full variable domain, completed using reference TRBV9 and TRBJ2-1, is DSGVTQTPKHLITATGQRVTLRCSPRSGDLSVYWYQQSLDQGLQFLIQYYNGEERAKGNILERFSAQQFPDLHSELNLSSLELGDSALYFCASSEGGSSYNEQFFGPGTRLTVL.